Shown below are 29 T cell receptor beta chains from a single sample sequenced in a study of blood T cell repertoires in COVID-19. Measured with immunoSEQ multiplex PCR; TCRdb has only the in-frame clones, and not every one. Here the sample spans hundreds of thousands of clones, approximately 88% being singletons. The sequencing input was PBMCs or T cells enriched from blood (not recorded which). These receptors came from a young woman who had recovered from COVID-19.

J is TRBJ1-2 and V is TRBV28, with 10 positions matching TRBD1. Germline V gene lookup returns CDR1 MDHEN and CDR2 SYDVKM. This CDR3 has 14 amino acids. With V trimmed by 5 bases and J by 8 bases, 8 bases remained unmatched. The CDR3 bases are TGTGCCAGCAGTCCCCCCGGGACAGGGGTCGGCTACACCTTC. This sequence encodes CASSPPGTGVGYTF.

For the CDR3, the DNA is TGTGCCAGCAGCCCCAGGGTCAAATGGGGGAGGGAAACCTATGAGCAGTTCTTC. Translation gives CASSPRVKWGRETYEQFF. The chain is built from TRBV14 and TRBJ2-1; 7 bases line up with TRBD2. The V gene's germline CDR1 is SGHDN and CDR2 FVKESK. The length of the CDR3 is 18 residues. With 4 bases clipped from V and 8 bases from J, the junction kept 20 bases outside the gene matches.

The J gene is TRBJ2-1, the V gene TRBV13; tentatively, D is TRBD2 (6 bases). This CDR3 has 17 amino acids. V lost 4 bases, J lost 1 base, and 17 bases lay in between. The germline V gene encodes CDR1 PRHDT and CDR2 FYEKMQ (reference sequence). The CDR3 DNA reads TGTGCCAGCAGCTCCTTTACTTCGCGGGGATCCTACAATGAGCAGTTCTTC. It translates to CASSSFTSRGSYNEQFF.

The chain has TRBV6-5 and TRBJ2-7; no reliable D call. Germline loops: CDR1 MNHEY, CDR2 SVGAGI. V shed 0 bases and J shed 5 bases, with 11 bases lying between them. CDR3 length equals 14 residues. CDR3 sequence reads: CASSYSRRSHEQYF. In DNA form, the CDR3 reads TGTGCCAGCAGTTACTCGCGTAGGAGCCACGAGCAGTACTTC.

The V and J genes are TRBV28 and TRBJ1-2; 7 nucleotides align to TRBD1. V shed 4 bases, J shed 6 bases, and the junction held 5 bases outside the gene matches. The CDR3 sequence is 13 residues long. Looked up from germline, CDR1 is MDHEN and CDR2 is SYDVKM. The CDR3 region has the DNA TGTGCCAGCAGTTCTGACAGGGATGATGGCTACACCTTC. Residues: CASSSDRDDGYTF.

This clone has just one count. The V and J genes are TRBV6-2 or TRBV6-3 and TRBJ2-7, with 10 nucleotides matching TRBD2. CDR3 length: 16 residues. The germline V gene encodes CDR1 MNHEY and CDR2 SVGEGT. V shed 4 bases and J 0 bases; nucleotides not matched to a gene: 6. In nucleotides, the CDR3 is TGTGCCAGCAGTTGGAGCGGGAGGGGCATCTCCTACGAGCAGTACTTC. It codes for CASSWSGRGISYEQYF.

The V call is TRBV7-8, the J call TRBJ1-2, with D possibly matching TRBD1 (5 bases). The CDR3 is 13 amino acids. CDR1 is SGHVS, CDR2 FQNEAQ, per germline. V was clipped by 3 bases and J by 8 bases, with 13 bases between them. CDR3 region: CASSFGGVNGYTF. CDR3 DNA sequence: TGTGCCAGCAGCTTTGGGGGGGTTAACGGCTACACCTTC.

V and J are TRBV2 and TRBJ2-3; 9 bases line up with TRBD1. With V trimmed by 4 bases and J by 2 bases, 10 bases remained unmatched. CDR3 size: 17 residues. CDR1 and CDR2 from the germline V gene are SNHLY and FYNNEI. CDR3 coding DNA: TGTGCCAGCAGTGGCTGGGACGGGACAGGGTCCACAGATACGCAGTATTTT. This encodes CASSGWDGTGSTDTQYF.

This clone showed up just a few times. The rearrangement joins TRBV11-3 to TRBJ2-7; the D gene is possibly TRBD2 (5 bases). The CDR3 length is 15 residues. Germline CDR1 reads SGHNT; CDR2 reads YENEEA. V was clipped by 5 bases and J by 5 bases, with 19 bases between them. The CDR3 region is CASSPRTPGFDEQYF. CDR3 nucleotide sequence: TGTGCCAGCAGCCCAAGAACCCCGGGGTTCGACGAGCAGTACTTC.

CDR3 in amino acids: CASSLDVVSGEDTQYF. In DNA, the CDR3 is TGTGCCAGCAGCTTAGATGTGGTCTCTGGAGAAGATACGCAGTATTTT. The V call is TRBV7-9, the J call TRBJ2-3; D ambiguous. The CDR3 totals 16 residues. The ends were cut back, 1 base at V and 5 bases at J, with 16 bases in the middle. CDR1 SEHNR and CDR2 FQNEAQ come from the germline V gene (reference sequence).

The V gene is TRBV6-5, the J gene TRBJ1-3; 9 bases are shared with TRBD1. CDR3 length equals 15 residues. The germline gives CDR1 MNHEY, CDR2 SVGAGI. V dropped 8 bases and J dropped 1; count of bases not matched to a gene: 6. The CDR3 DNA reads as TGTGCCAGCGCCGGGACAGGGTATTCTGGAAACACCATATATTTT. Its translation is CASAGTGYSGNTIYF.

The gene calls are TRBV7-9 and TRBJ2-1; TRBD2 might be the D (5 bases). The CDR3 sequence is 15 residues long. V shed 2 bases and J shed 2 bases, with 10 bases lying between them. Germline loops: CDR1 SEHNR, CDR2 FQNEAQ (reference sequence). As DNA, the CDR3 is TGTGCCAGCAGCTTATCACTAGGGACCTACAATGAGCAGTTCTTC. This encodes CASSLSLGTYNEQFF.

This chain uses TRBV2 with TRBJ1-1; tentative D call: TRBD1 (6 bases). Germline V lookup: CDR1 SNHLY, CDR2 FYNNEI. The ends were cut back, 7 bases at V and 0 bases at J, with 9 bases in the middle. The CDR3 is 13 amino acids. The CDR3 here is CASTGHMNTEAFF. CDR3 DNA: TGTGCCAGCACGGGACATATGAACACTGAAGCTTTCTTT.

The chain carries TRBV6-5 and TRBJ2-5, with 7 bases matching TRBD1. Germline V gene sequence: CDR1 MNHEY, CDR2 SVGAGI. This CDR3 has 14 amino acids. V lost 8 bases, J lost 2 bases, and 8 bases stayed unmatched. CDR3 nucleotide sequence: TGTGCCAGCTCCGTAGACAGGGTTCAAGAGACCCAGTACTTC. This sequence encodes CASSVDRVQETQYF.

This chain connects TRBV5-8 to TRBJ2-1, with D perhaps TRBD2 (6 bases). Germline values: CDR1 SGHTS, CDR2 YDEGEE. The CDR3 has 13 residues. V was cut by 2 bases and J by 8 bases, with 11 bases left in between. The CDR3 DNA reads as TGTGCCAGCAGCTTTTACTCTAGCGATGAGCAGTTCTTC. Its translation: CASSFYSSDEQFF.

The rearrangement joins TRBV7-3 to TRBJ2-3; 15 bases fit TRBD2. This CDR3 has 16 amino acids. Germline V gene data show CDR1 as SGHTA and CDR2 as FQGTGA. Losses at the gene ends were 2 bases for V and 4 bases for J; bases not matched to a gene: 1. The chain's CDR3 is CASSLGLAGGPDTQYF. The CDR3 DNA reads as TGTGCCAGCAGCTTAGGACTAGCGGGAGGGCCAGATACGCAGTATTTT.

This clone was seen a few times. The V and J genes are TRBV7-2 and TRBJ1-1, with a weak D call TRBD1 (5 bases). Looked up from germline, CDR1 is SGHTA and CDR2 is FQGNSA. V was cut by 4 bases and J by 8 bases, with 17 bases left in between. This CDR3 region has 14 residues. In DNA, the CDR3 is TGTGCCAGCAGCTCAGGGTTTCTCCACAGCGAAGCTTTCTTT. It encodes CASSSGFLHSEAFF.

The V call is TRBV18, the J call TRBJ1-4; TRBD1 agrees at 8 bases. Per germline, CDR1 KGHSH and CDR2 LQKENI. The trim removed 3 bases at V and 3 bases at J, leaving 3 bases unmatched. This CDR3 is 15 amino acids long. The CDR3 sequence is CASSPDRGANEKLFF. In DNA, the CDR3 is TGTGCCAGCTCACCTGACAGGGGTGCTAATGAAAAACTGTTTTTT.

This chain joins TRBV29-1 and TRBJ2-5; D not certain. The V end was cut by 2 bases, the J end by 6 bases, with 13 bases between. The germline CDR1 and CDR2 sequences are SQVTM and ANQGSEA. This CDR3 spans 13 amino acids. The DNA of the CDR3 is TGCAGCGTTGAAACGTCAGCGCAAAAGACCCAGTACTTC. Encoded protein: CSVETSAQKTQYF.

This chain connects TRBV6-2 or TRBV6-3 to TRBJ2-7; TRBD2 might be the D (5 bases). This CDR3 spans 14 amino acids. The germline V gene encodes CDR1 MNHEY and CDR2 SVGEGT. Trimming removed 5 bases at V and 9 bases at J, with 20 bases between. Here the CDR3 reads CASSMRAGTEGQYF. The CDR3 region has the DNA TGTGCCAGCAGTATGCGGGCAGGCACAGAGGGGCAGTACTTC.

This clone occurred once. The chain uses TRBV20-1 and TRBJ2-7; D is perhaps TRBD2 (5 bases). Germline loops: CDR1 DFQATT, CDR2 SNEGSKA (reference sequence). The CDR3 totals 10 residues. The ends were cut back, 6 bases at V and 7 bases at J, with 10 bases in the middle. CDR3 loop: CSAEAGEQYF. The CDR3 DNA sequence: TGCAGTGCGGAGGCCGGGGAGCAGTACTTC.

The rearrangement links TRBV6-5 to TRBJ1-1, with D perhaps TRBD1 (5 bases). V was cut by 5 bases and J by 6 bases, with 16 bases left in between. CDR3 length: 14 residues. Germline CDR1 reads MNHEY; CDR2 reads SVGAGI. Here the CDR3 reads CASSRNAGSAEAFF. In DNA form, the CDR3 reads TGTGCCAGCAGTCGGAACGCAGGGTCGGCTGAAGCTTTCTTT.

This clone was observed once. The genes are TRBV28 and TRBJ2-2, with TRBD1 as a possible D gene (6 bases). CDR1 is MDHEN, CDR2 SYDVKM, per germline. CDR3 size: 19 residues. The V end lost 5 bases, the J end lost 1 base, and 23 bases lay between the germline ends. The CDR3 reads CASSPPSQGWTENTGELFF. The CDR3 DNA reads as TGTGCCAGCAGTCCCCCCTCACAGGGATGGACCGAGAACACCGGGGAGCTGTTTTTT.

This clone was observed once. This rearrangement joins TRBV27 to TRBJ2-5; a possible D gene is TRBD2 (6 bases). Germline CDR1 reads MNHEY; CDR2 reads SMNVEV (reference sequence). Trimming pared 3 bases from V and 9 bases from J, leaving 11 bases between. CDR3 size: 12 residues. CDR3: CASSFSSGAQYF. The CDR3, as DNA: TGTGCCAGCAGTTTTTCATCGGGGGCCCAGTACTTC.

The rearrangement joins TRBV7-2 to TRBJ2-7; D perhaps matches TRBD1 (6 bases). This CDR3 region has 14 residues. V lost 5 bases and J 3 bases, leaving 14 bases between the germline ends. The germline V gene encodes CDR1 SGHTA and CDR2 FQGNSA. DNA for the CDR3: TGTGCCAGCAGCCTACGGACAGACCGCTACGAGCAGTACTTC. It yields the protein CASSLRTDRYEQYF.

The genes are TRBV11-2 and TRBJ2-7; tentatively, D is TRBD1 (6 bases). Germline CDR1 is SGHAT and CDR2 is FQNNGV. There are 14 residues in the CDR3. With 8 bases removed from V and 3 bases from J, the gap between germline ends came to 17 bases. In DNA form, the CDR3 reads TGTGCCAGCGCAGAACTGGACAGTCTCTACGAGCAGTACTTC. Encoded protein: CASAELDSLYEQYF.

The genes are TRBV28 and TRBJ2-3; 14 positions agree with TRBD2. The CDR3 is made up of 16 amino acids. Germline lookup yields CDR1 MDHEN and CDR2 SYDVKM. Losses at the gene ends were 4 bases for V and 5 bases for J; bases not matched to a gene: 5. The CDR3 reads CASSSGLAGVGDTQYF. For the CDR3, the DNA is TGTGCCAGCAGTTCGGGACTAGCGGGAGTTGGAGATACGCAGTATTTT.

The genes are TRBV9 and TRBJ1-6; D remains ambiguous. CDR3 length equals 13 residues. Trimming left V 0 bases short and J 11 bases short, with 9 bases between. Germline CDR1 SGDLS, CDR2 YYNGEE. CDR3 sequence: CASSVGRDTPLHF. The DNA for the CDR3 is TGTGCCAGCAGCGTAGGGAGGGATACACCCCTCCACTTT.

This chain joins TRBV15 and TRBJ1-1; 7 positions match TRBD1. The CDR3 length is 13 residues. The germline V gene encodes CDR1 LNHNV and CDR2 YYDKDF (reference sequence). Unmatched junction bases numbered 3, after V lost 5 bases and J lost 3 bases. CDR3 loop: CATSEQGYTEAFF. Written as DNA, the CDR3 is TGTGCCACCAGCGAACAGGGGTACACTGAAGCTTTCTTT.